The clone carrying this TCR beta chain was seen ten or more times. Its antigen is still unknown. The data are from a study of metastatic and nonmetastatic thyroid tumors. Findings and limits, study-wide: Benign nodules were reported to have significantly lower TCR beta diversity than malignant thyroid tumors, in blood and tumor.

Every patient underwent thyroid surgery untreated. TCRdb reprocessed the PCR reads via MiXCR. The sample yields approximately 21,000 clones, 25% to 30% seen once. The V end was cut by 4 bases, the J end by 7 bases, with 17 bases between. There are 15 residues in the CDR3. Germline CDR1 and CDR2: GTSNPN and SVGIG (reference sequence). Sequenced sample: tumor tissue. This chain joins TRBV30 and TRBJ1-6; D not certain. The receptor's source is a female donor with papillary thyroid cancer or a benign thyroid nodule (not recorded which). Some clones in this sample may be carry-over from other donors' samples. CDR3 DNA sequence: TGTGCCTGGATCCGAGGTGAACCTTTGAATTCACCCCTCCACTTT. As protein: CAWIRGEPLNSPLHF.